Detailed here is one TCR beta chain. This record belongs to a study of blood T cell repertoires in COVID-19. In the study overall: T cells, B-cell-depleted T cells, or PBMCs provided the cDNA or gDNA that served as material.

Per the germline V gene, CDR1 is MNHEY and CDR2 is SVGAGI. CDR3 length: 16 amino acids. V gave up 2 bases and J gave up 3 bases; unmatched junction bases: 6. Participant ages covered roughly 18 to 89 years across about two dozen US areas. The assay was immunoSEQ multiplex PCR, and TCRdb's table has in-frame clones only and misses some. The top ten clones hold roughly 4.5% of a sample with more than 300,000 clones, 80% to 90% of them seen once. The V and J genes are TRBV6-5 and TRBJ2-7, with 11 bases aligning to TRBD1. The clonotype comes from a man aged 30-40 years who had recovered from COVID-19. The sequencing input was PBMCs or T cells enriched from blood (not recorded which). CDR3 nucleotides: TGTGCCAGCAGTTACGGCGGGACAGGGGGGATCTACGAGCAGTACTTC. Amino acids: CASSYGGTGGIYEQYF.